This is a list of T cell receptor beta chains from one sample in a study of T cell responses to AZD1222 COVID-19 vaccine. TCRdb keeps only in-frame clones here, not all; method: immunoSEQ multiplex PCR. The sample gives 140,000 or so clones, 85% to 90% of which show up once; 3% to 3.5% is in the top ten. The specimen was peripheral blood, collected 28 days after the second AZD1222 dose. Receptors originate from an adult who received the AZD1222 COVID-19 vaccine. CDR3s include the opening cysteine and the closing phenylalanine or tryptophan. Each record gives: clone size, CDR3 length, D gene, J gene, V gene, CDR3 protein, CDR3 DNA. The D gene is left open where the match is weak. Clone size is given for some rows only: seen once, a few or many times, or a class if the clone is expanded.

abundance: once; len: 14; d_gene: NA; j_gene: TRBJ2-6; v_gene: TRBV5-4; CDR3aa: CASSAGYGANVLTF; CDR3nt: TGTGCCAGCAGCGCCGGTTATGGGGCCAACGTCCTGACTTTC
abundance: NA; len: 13; d_gene: TRBD1; j_gene: TRBJ1-2; v_gene: TRBV5-4; CDR3aa: CASRLQGAIGYTF; CDR3nt: TGTGCCAGCAGATTACAGGGGGCCATTGGCTACACCTTC
abundance: NA; len: 14; d_gene: NA; j_gene: TRBJ1-1; v_gene: TRBV7-2; CDR3aa: CASSLGPSNTEAFF; CDR3nt: TGTGCCAGCAGCTTAGGGCCTTCGAACACTGAAGCTTTCTTT
abundance: NA; len: 14; d_gene: NA; j_gene: TRBJ2-1; v_gene: TRBV7-9; CDR3aa: CASRGDYAANEQFF; CDR3nt: TGTGCCAGCAGGGGAGACTACGCGGCCAATGAGCAGTTCTTC
abundance: NA; len: 18; d_gene: NA; j_gene: TRBJ1-1; v_gene: TRBV5-1; CDR3aa: CASSLARGGANIITEAFF; CDR3nt: TGCGCCAGCAGCTTGGCCCGGGGGGGGGCCAATATCATAACTGAAGCTTTCTTT
abundance: NA; len: 18; d_gene: TRBD2; j_gene: TRBJ2-5; v_gene: TRBV3-1/TRBV3-2; CDR3aa: CASSPGLAGGPDFETQYF; CDR3nt: TGTGCCAGCAGCCCCGGACTAGCGGGAGGGCCGGATTTTGAGACCCAGTACTTC
abundance: few; len: 15; d_gene: NA; j_gene: TRBJ1-4; v_gene: TRBV3-1/TRBV3-2; CDR3aa: CASSPTISSNEKLFF; CDR3nt: TGTGCCAGCAGCCCCACCATTAGCTCCAATGAAAAACTGTTTTTT
abundance: NA; len: 14; d_gene: NA; j_gene: TRBJ2-3; v_gene: TRBV6-5; CDR3aa: CASSYGQHTDTQYF; CDR3nt: TGTGCCAGCAGTTACGGCCAACACACAGATACGCAGTATTTT
abundance: NA; len: 12; d_gene: NA; j_gene: TRBJ2-5; v_gene: TRBV20-1; CDR3aa: CSASLERETQYF; CDR3nt: TGCAGTGCTAGTCTTGAGCGGGAGACCCAGTACTTC
abundance: NA; len: 13; d_gene: NA; j_gene: TRBJ1-4; v_gene: TRBV12-3/TRBV12-4; CDR3aa: CASRRDVEGKLFF; CDR3nt: TGTGCCAGCAGAAGGGACGTTGAGGGCAAACTGTTTTTT
abundance: NA; len: 17; d_gene: TRBD1; j_gene: TRBJ1-5; v_gene: TRBV19; CDR3aa: CASSTDITGDSNQPQHF; CDR3nt: TGTGCCAGTAGTACCGACATTACAGGGGATAGCAATCAGCCCCAGCATTTT
abundance: NA; len: 14; d_gene: NA; j_gene: TRBJ1-2; v_gene: TRBV19; CDR3aa: CATLLDSHNYGYTF; CDR3nt: TGTGCCACACTACTGGACAGCCATAACTATGGCTACACCTTC
abundance: NA; len: 17; d_gene: TRBD1; j_gene: TRBJ2-1; v_gene: TRBV9; CDR3aa: CASSVAGQASSYNEQFF; CDR3nt: TGTGCCAGCAGCGTAGCCGGACAGGCCAGCTCCTACAATGAGCAGTTCTTC
abundance: NA; len: 15; d_gene: TRBD1; j_gene: TRBJ2-1; v_gene: TRBV19; CDR3aa: CASRRTGGSYNEQFF; CDR3nt: TGTGCCAGTAGGAGGACAGGGGGCTCCTACAATGAGCAGTTCTTC
abundance: NA; len: 14; d_gene: NA; j_gene: TRBJ2-5; v_gene: TRBV4-1; CDR3aa: CASSQGQLQETQYF; CDR3nt: TGCGCCAGCAGCCAAGGGCAGTTACAAGAGACCCAGTACTTC
abundance: NA; len: 12; d_gene: NA; j_gene: TRBJ1-2; v_gene: TRBV7-2; CDR3aa: CASSLGEYGYTF; CDR3nt: TGTGCCAGCAGCTTAGGGGAATATGGCTACACCTTC
abundance: NA; len: 15; d_gene: NA; j_gene: TRBJ1-1; v_gene: TRBV6-5; CDR3aa: CASSYRGIQNTEAFF; CDR3nt: TGTGCCAGCAGTTATAGGGGAATTCAGAACACTGAAGCTTTCTTT
abundance: NA; len: 14; d_gene: NA; j_gene: TRBJ2-3; v_gene: TRBV5-6; CDR3aa: CASSLGGATDTQYF; CDR3nt: TGTGCCAGCAGCTTAGGGGGGGCTACAGATACGCAGTATTTT
abundance: NA; len: 15; d_gene: NA; j_gene: TRBJ1-3; v_gene: TRBV27; CDR3aa: CASSWAKGRGNTIYF; CDR3nt: TGTGCCAGCAGTTGGGCCAAGGGTAGAGGGAACACCATATATTTT
abundance: NA; len: 15; d_gene: TRBD1; j_gene: TRBJ2-5; v_gene: TRBV29-1; CDR3aa: CSVDLGQGRGETQYF; CDR3nt: TGCAGCGTTGATCTGGGACAGGGAAGAGGAGAGACCCAGTACTTC
abundance: once; len: 11; d_gene: NA; j_gene: TRBJ1-2; v_gene: TRBV29-1; CDR3aa: CSVNQVTKYTF; CDR3nt: TGCAGCGTTAACCAGGTCACTAAGTACACCTTC
abundance: NA; len: 11; d_gene: NA; j_gene: TRBJ2-7; v_gene: TRBV20-1; CDR3aa: CSAPTRDEQYF; CDR3nt: TGCAGTGCCCCCACCAGGGACGAGCAGTACTTC
abundance: NA; len: 15; d_gene: NA; j_gene: TRBJ2-2; v_gene: TRBV13; CDR3aa: CATPQGGGNTGELFF; CDR3nt: TGTGCCACCCCCCAGGGCGGCGGGAACACCGGGGAGCTGTTTTTT
abundance: NA; len: 14; d_gene: TRBD1; j_gene: TRBJ2-1; v_gene: TRBV4-2; CDR3aa: CASSGPGGYNEQFF; CDR3nt: TGTGCCAGCAGCGGCCCAGGGGGATACAATGAGCAGTTCTTC
abundance: NA; len: 15; d_gene: TRBD1; j_gene: TRBJ2-7; v_gene: TRBV28; CDR3aa: CASSSYRDRHYEQYF; CDR3nt: TGTGCCAGCAGTTCCTACCGGGACAGGCACTACGAGCAGTACTTC
abundance: NA; len: 16; d_gene: NA; j_gene: TRBJ1-2; v_gene: TRBV11-2; CDR3aa: CASSLDVGARSRGYTF; CDR3nt: TGTGCCAGCAGCTTAGATGTGGGGGCGCGGTCGAGGGGCTACACCTTC
abundance: NA; len: 15; d_gene: NA; j_gene: TRBJ2-2; v_gene: TRBV21-1; CDR3aa: CASSKPLARHGELFF; CDR3nt: TGTGCCAGCAGCAAACCCCTAGCTCGTCACGGGGAGCTGTTTTTT
abundance: NA; len: 17; d_gene: TRBD1; j_gene: TRBJ2-1; v_gene: TRBV27; CDR3aa: CASSLSSGGRGQLPQFF; CDR3nt: TGTGCCAGCAGTTTATCTTCAGGGGGAAGGGGGCAGCTCCCCCAGTTCTTC
abundance: NA; len: 14; d_gene: NA; j_gene: TRBJ1-2; v_gene: TRBV3-1/TRBV3-2; CDR3aa: CASSHDGFAYGYTF; CDR3nt: TGTGCCAGCAGCCACGACGGTTTCGCCTATGGCTACACCTTC
abundance: NA; len: 17; d_gene: TRBD2; j_gene: TRBJ2-1; v_gene: TRBV7-9; CDR3aa: CASSPKAGGRSYNEQFF; CDR3nt: TGTGCCAGCAGCCCTAAAGCGGGGGGCCGCTCCTACAATGAGCAGTTCTTC
abundance: NA; len: 10; d_gene: NA; j_gene: TRBJ2-1; v_gene: TRBV10-3; CDR3aa: CAIEGNEQFF; CDR3nt: TGTGCCATCGAGGGGAATGAGCAGTTCTTC
abundance: NA; len: 16; d_gene: NA; j_gene: TRBJ1-6; v_gene: TRBV30; CDR3aa: CAWSVDVGGLENQLHF; CDR3nt: TGTGCCTGGAGTGTAGATGTGGGTGGGTTAGAGAACCAACTCCACTTT
abundance: NA; len: 15; d_gene: TRBD1; j_gene: TRBJ1-2; v_gene: TRBV28; CDR3aa: CASSLQGQGASGYTF; CDR3nt: TGTGCCAGCAGTTTACAGGGACAGGGAGCATCTGGCTACACCTTC
abundance: NA; len: 13; d_gene: NA; j_gene: TRBJ2-7; v_gene: TRBV7-2; CDR3aa: CASSRGSPYEQYF; CDR3nt: TGTGCCAGCAGCCGGGGCTCTCCCTACGAGCAGTACTTC
abundance: NA; len: 12; d_gene: NA; j_gene: TRBJ2-2; v_gene: TRBV28; CDR3aa: CASAVELGELFF; CDR3nt: TGTGCCAGCGCGGTGGAGTTGGGGGAGCTGTTTTTT
abundance: NA; len: 12; d_gene: NA; j_gene: TRBJ1-2; v_gene: TRBV3-1/TRBV3-2; CDR3aa: CASQTGGDGYTF; CDR3nt: TGTGCCAGCCAAACGGGGGGCGACGGCTACACCTTC